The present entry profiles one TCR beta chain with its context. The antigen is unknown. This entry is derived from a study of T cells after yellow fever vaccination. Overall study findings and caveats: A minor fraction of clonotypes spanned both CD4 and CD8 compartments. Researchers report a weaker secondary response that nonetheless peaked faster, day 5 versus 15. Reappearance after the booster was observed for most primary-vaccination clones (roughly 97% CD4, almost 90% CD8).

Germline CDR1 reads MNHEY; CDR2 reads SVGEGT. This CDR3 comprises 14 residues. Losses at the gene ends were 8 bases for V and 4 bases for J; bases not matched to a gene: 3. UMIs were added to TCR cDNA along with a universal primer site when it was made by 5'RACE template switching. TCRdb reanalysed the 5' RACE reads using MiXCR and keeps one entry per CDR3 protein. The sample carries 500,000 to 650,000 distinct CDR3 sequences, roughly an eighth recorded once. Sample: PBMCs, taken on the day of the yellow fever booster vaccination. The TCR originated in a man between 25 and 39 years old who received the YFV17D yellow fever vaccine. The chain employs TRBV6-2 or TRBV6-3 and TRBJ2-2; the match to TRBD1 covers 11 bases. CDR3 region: CASWDRGSTGELFF. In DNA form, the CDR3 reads TGTGCCAGCTGGGACAGGGGGTCCACCGGGGAGCTGTTTTTT.